Here is one T cell receptor beta chain with its context. The antigen this receptor binds is unknown. Nothing much larger sits one base from this clone, and base qualities are not available. These data are taken from a study of CD8 T cells in Susac syndrome (dated by TCRdb to the late 2010s). Broadly, across the study: The study used repertoire sequencing to test whether antigen drove CD8+ T cell activation and differentiation in Susac syndrome. CD8+ T cell repertoire clonality was compared between some 12 healthy donors, approximately 14 Susac syndrome patients and approximately 15 multiple sclerosis patients.

High-throughput TCR beta sequencing profiled peripheral blood CD8+ and CD4+ T cells from healthy donors, Susac syndrome patients and multiple sclerosis patients. Treatment-naive patients with stable or active relapsing-remitting disease fulfilling revised McDonald criteria were used as multiple sclerosis controls. Bulk CD8+ and CD4+ T cells were purified by magnetic negative isolation, while CD8+ TEMRA cells were enriched using FACS. Blood was drawn into EDTA tubes, processed within 24 hours, and PBMCs were isolated by density gradient centrifugation. PBMCs intended for TCR sequencing were cryopreserved in liquid nitrogen and were subsequently thawed in a 37 degrees C water bath. Purity of sorted or isolated CD4+, CD8+ and CD8+ TEMRA cells was at least 90%. A distance of 10 bases separates the germline ends of V and J, which lose 4 bases and 9 bases respectively. The germline V gene provides CDR1 SQVTM and CDR2 ANQGSEA. The CDR3 starts with the cysteine, ends with the phenylalanine, and has 10 residues. Only the CDR3 region is kept as DNA, spanning 30 bases read in frame from base 1.

RNA was extracted with the RNeasy kit and roughly 0.45 to 1 ug was reverse transcribed using random hexamers. The immunoSEQ multiplex PCR assay, which covers 54 Vbeta and 13 Jbeta segments, was used to amplify TCR beta CDR3 regions. PCR amplification bias was corrected using a synthetic template baseline for primer optimization and computational correction. The authors' pipeline ran thus. Only productive sequences were kept, with reads annotated to V, D and J genes according to IMGT and analyzed in immunoSEQ Analyzer. Clonality was computed as one minus Shannon entropy normalized by log2 of the number of productive unique sequences. For each patient and control, public and private clones were evaluated among the 100 most prevalent clones. A clone was defined as Susac-specific if it was absent from the healthy and MS cohorts, from 1052 published viral clones and from other ImmuneACCESS disease sequences. TCRdb trimmed public reads at Q25 via fastp, called clones via MiXCR and kept in-frame beta chains. Merged by CDR3 protein, the rows form single entries marked with the most common genes and DNA. These V and J calls originate from TCRdb's pipeline instead of the authors' own analysis. Within this sample are about 300,000 distinct CDR3 sequences, with 70% to 90% of them counted one time only. 0.2% to 0.25% of the sample lies in the top ten.

General conclusions and limits of the study: The study acknowledged that relatively few individuals were included in the TCR sequencing and HLA analysis.

The chain employs TRBV29-1 and TRBJ2-7, with no confidently assigned D gene. Sequencing input: CD8+ T cells from PBMCs. The origin of this receptor is a human donor with multiple sclerosis. CDR3 protein: CSVVSQTQYF. The nucleotide sequence is given as TGCAGCGTTGTCTCACAAACGCAGTACTTC.